Following are 10 T cell receptor beta chains from one sample sequenced in a study of blood T cell repertoires in COVID-19. TCRdb's table, derived via immunoSEQ multiplex PCR, lists solely in-frame clones and lacks some. The sample lists 50,000 to 65,000 clones; around 82% were seen once. Specimen: peripheral blood. The receptors originated from a human donor in a cohort sampled during active COVID-19.

The chain couples TRBV6-6 to TRBJ2-7; D possibly corresponds to TRBD2 (6 bases). The CDR3 is made up of 16 amino acids. Trimming took off 5 bases at V and 2 bases at J, with 19 bases between the two ends. Per the germline V gene, CDR1 is MNHNY and CDR2 is SVGAGI (reference sequence). The CDR3 DNA sequence: TGTGCCAGCAGTCCCCCCCCTAGGAGGGTGACCTACGAGCAGTACTTC. This translates into CASSPPPRRVTYEQYF.

This clone was recorded a few times. The chain recombines TRBV5-5 with TRBJ1-5; perhaps TRBD1 as D (5 bases). Per the germline V gene, CDR1 is SGHKS and CDR2 is YYEKEE (reference sequence). V lost 4 bases and J lost 5, with 16 bases in between. The CDR3 is 15 residues long. The CDR3 DNA sequence: TGTGCCAGCAGCCCGCAGGGTTTTGGCGATCAGCCCCAGCATTTT. Encoded protein: CASSPQGFGDQPQHF.

In its sample, this clone was seen once. The chain joins TRBV30 to TRBJ1-4; tentative D call: TRBD1 (6 bases). V lost 5 bases and J 8 bases, leaving 21 bases between the germline ends. From germline, CDR1 is GTSNPN and CDR2 SVGIG (reference sequence). The CDR3 length is 15 residues. CDR3 nucleotides: TGTGCCTGGGGGCCCCTCATAGGGACACTCGAAAAACTGTTTTTT. It codes for CAWGPLIGTLEKLFF.

V is TRBV3-1 (or the pseudogene TRBV3-2) and J is TRBJ2-2; 7 bases agree with TRBD2. Germline V CDR1 and CDR2: LGHDT, YNNKEL (reference sequence). V lost 4 bases and J lost 0; bases outside the gene matches: 5. This CDR3 region has 16 residues. This chain's CDR3 is CASSRGGRANTGELFF. CDR3 DNA: TGTGCCAGCAGCCGGGGGGGGAGAGCGAACACCGGGGAGCTGTTTTTT.

This clone occurred once. The chain carries TRBV5-1 and TRBJ1-2; D perhaps matches TRBD1 (5 bases). V shed 4 bases and J shed 1 base, with 8 bases lying between them. Looked up from germline, CDR1 is SGHRS and CDR2 is YFSETQ. CDR3 length: 13 residues. The CDR3 nucleotides read TGCGCCAGCAGCCAAGGGGATAACTATGGCTACACCTTC. Protein: CASSQGDNYGYTF.

The table lists this clone with a few counts. This rearrangement joins TRBV11-2 to TRBJ2-1, with D unclear. V lost 0 bases to trimming and J lost 9 bases, with 6 bases between them. This CDR3 comprises 12 residues. Per germline, CDR1 SGHAT and CDR2 FQNNGV. As DNA, the CDR3 is TGTGCCAGCAGCTTAGAGCGGATTGAGCAGTTCTTC. This translates into CASSLERIEQFF. Full variable domain (remainder filled in from reference TRBV11-2 and TRBJ2-1): EAGVAQSPRYKIIEKRQSVAFWCNPISGHATLYWYQQILGQGPKLLIQFQNNGVVDDSQLPKDRFSAERLKGVDSTLKIQPAKLEDSAVYLCASSLERIEQFFGPGTRLTVL.

The V gene is TRBV2, the J gene TRBJ1-4; 9 nucleotides line up with TRBD1. The CDR3 consists of 15 residues. Germline-derived CDR1 and CDR2 are SNHLY and FYNNEI. The J segment lost 0 bases and the V segment lost 6 bases, leaving 2 bases of the junction unmatched. CDR3: CASRRQGATNEKLFF. As DNA, the CDR3 is TGTGCCAGCAGGAGACAGGGGGCAACTAATGAAAAACTGTTTTTT.

The V call is TRBV9, the J call TRBJ2-1, with 10 bases identical to TRBD2. V dropped 1 base and J dropped 7; count of bases not matched to a gene: 11. Germline-derived CDR1 and CDR2 are SGDLS and YYNGEE. There are 17 residues in the CDR3. The CDR3 sequence is CASSVLSGGALGNEQFF. Here the CDR3 DNA reads TGTGCCAGCAGCGTACTAAGCGGGGGGGCCTTGGGGAATGAGCAGTTCTTC.

This clone was observed a few times. V usage is TRBV2 and J usage is TRBJ1-2, with 8 nucleotides matching TRBD1. Per the germline V gene, CDR1 is SNHLY and CDR2 is FYNNEI. V lost 6 bases and J lost 8; bases outside the gene matches: 14. CDR3 length: 15 amino acids. The CDR3 nucleotides read TGTGCCAGCAGCGCCCCCGGGACAGGTCAGACGGGCTACACCTTC. Amino acids: CASSAPGTGQTGYTF.

This rearrangement joins TRBV23-1 to TRBJ2-7; D call uncertain. TRBV23-1 is treated as an ORF (open reading frame) with a function not yet certain. The CDR3 runs 14 residues. V lost 0 bases to trimming and J lost 5 bases, with 11 bases between them. The CDR3 DNA is TGCGCCAGCAGTCAATCGTGGCAGAACCACGAGCAGTACTTC. This encodes CASSQSWQNHEQYF.